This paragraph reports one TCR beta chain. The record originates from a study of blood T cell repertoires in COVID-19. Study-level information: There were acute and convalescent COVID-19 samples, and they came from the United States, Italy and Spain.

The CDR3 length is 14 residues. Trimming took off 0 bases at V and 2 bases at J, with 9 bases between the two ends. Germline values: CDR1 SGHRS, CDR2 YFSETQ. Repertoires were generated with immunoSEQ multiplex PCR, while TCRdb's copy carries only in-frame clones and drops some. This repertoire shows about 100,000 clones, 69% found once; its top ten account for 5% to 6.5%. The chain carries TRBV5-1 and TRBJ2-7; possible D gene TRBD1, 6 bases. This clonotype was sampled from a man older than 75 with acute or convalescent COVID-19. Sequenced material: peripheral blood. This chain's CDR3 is CASSLAKGAYEQYF. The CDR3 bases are TGCGCCAGCAGCTTGGCGAAGGGGGCCTACGAGCAGTACTTC.